This TCR beta chain was recovered during a study of type 1 regulatory T cells. TCRdb passed the reads through MiXCR, listing each CDR3 protein once. The sample records about 100,000 distinct CDR3 sequences, roughly 30% being singletons. The ends were cut back, 5 bases at V and 8 bases at J, with 14 bases in the middle. There are 13 residues in the CDR3. Germline V gene lookup returns CDR1 PRHDT and CDR2 FYEKMQ (reference sequence). This rearrangement joins TRBV13 to TRBJ2-3; the D gene is possibly TRBD2 (5 bases). The sequence derives from a human donor in good health. The sequenced sample was CD4+ T cells, either the whole sample or a sorted fraction (not recorded which). CDR3 protein: CASSPAREGTQYF. DNA for the CDR3: TGTGCCAGCAGCCCCGCCCGCGAGGGTACGCAGTATTTT.